Below are 17 T cell receptor beta chains sequenced from a single sample in a study of beta chain features in type 1 diabetes (dated by TCRdb to the late 2010s). Broader findings and caveats from the paper: Type 1 diabetes patients showed a moderate but significant shortening of TCRB CDR3 length in all four CD4+ subsets.

Their antigens remain unidentified. The library was produced with the immunoSEQ multiplex PCR assay. The entire isolated RNA was reverse transcribed using the High Capacity cDNA Reverse Transcription Kit, and thus expressed TCRB transcripts were sequenced. The immuneACCESS repertoire file appears here via TCRdb, limited to in-frame rearrangements. These files lack a portion of the clones; in checked studies, under half of the deficit traces to unresolved V genes, and the cause of the others is not known. The sample contains some 170,000 clones, more than 60% of them found a single time. The leading ten clones occupy 0.08% to 0.1% of the sample. The sequencing sample was made of naive CD4+ T cells from blood. Interpreted using the paper, the cell subset or site label stands for: true naive CD4+ T cells. These receptors came from a man aged 25-40 years with type 1 diabetes.

The chain carries TRBV13 and TRBJ1-2; 9 bases are a match to TRBD1. Germline CDR1 is PRHDT and CDR2 is FYEKMQ (reference sequence). The CDR3 runs 14 residues. V was clipped by 4 bases and J by 4 bases; unmatched bases: 4. CDR3 region: CASSYRGPSYGYTF. The CDR3 DNA follows: TGTGCCAGCAGCTACAGGGGGCCGAGCTATGGCTACACCTTC.

This clone is a singleton in its sample. The genes are TRBV5-1 and TRBJ2-5; 7 bases line up with TRBD1. The V gene's germline CDR1 is SGHRS and CDR2 YFSETQ. Germline trimming cut 3 bases from V and 3 bases from J; bases unmatched to any gene: 2. The CDR3 consists of 13 residues. DNA for the CDR3: TGCGCCAGCAGCTGGCAGGGGGAAGAGACCCAGTACTTC. Translation gives CASSWQGEETQYF.

The chain joins TRBV5-1 to TRBJ2-3; 8 nucleotides align to TRBD1. Germline values: CDR1 SGHRS, CDR2 YFSETQ. Trimming took 5 bases from V and 2 from J; bases not matched to a gene: 7. This CDR3 has 15 residues. Here the CDR3 reads CASSPDRAYTDTQYF. CDR3 sequence (DNA): TGCGCCAGCAGTCCGGACAGGGCCTACACAGATACGCAGTATTTT.

The chain has TRBV29-1 and TRBJ2-3, with D possibly TRBD2 on 6 matching bases. Trimming removed 3 bases at V and 6 bases at J, with 13 bases between. The CDR3 loop spans 13 amino acids. Looked up from germline, CDR1 is SQVTM and CDR2 is ANQGSEA. In DNA, the CDR3 is TGCAGCGTTGATACGGGGGTGAGGGATACGCAGTATTTT. Its translation: CSVDTGVRDTQYF.

This clone was found a few times. The chain joins TRBV7-2 to TRBJ2-3; 7 bases are shared with TRBD2. The CDR3 is 16 residues long. With 1 base clipped from V and 1 base from J, the junction kept 5 bases outside the gene matches. Germline V lookup: CDR1 SGHTA, CDR2 FQGNSA. CDR3 in DNA: TGTGCCAGCAGCTTAGAAGAGGCGGGGGGCACAGATACGCAGTATTTT. It specifies CASSLEEAGGTDTQYF.

The chain couples TRBV9 to TRBJ2-1, with TRBD1 matching over 10 bases. With 0 bases clipped from V and 11 bases from J, the junction kept 5 bases outside the gene matches. Germline loops: CDR1 SGDLS, CDR2 YYNGEE. This CDR3 region has 14 residues. CDR3 in amino acids: CASSVDRDRGQQFF. In DNA, the CDR3 is TGTGCCAGCAGCGTAGACCGGGACAGGGGACAGCAGTTCTTC.

CDR3 nucleotide sequence: TGTGCCTGGAGCCACGGACCAGGCTACACCTTC. This codes for CAWSHGPGYTF. This rearrangement joins TRBV30 to TRBJ1-2, with D unresolved. This CDR3 has 11 amino acids. Trimming removed 3 bases at V and 8 bases at J, with 10 bases between. The germline gives CDR1 GTSNPN, CDR2 SVGIG (reference sequence). The variable domain in full, with the rest retrieved from reference TRBV30 and TRBJ1-2, is SQTIHQWPATLVQPVGSPLSLECTVEGTSNPNLYWYRQAAGRGLQLLFYSVGIGQISSEVPQNLSASRPQDRQFILSSKKLLLSDSGFYLCAWSHGPGYTFGSGTRLTVV.

This chain uses TRBV1 with TRBJ2-1; the table's D call TRBD2 went unverified against the DNA. TRBV1 is described as a pseudogene. This CDR3 comprises 16 residues. CDR3 DNA: TGCACCAGCAGCCAAGAGAGACCGGACGGGAGGAATGAGCAGTTCTTC. It yields the protein CTSSQERPDGRNEQFF.

The chain joins TRBV7-6 to TRBJ1-1; D remains ambiguous. The germline V and J ends were trimmed by 0 bases and 1 base, with 9 bases remaining between them. The CDR3 has 15 residues. CDR1 is SGHVS and CDR2 is FNYEAQ in the germline V gene. In DNA, the CDR3 is TGTGCCAGCAGCTTAGCAGGTATCCAGAACACTGAAGCTTTCTTT. It codes for CASSLAGIQNTEAFF.

This clone was recorded a few times. V usage is TRBV29-1 and J usage is TRBJ2-1, with TRBD2 as a possible D gene (6 bases). Germline V lookup: CDR1 SQVTM, CDR2 ANQGSEA. The CDR3 covers 12 residues. V gave up 7 bases and J gave up 1 base, with 8 bases separating them. The DNA for the CDR3 is TGCAGCGGCGGGACTTCCTACAATGAGCAGTTCTTC. The encoded protein is CSGGTSYNEQFF.

This clone has just a few counts. The V gene is TRBV29-1, the J gene TRBJ1-4; TRBD1 might be the D (5 bases). V was cut by 4 bases and J by 3 bases, with 9 bases left in between. This CDR3 comprises 13 residues. Germline values: CDR1 SQVTM, CDR2 ANQGSEA. In DNA form, the CDR3 reads TGCAGCGTTGTGGTACAGGCTAATGAAAAACTGTTTTTT. Protein sequence: CSVVVQANEKLFF.

The genes are TRBV6-5 and TRBJ2-5; D unresolved. Germline V gives CDR1 MNHEY, CDR2 SVGAGI. V lost 0 bases and J lost 1, with 12 bases in between. The CDR3 length is 16 residues. CDR3 amino acids: CASSYSSDWSQETQYF. The CDR3 DNA reads TGTGCCAGCAGTTACTCCTCAGACTGGTCCCAAGAGACCCAGTACTTC.

In the case of this clone: A read error may account for a junction end that differs from germline. The chain uses TRBV7-7 and TRBJ2-1; the D gene is possibly TRBD2 (5 bases). CDR3 length: 13 amino acids. The germline CDR1 and CDR2 sequences are SSHAT and FNYEAQ (reference sequence). The CDR3 is CASSLDQEDEQFF. CDR3 DNA sequence: TGTGCTAGCAGCTTAGACCAGGAGGATGAGCAGTTCTTC. Supplemented by reference TRBV7-7 and TRBJ2-1, the full variable domain reads GAGVSQSPRYKVTKRGQDVTLRCDPISSHATLYWYQQALGQGPEFLTYFNYEAQPDKSGLPSDRFSAERPEGSISTLTIQRTEQRDSAMYRCASSLDQEDEQFFGPGTRLTVL.

V is TRBV7-9 and J is TRBJ1-6; D is undetermined. The CDR3 spans 12 residues. The germline V gene encodes CDR1 SEHNR and CDR2 FQNEAQ (reference sequence). V lost 5 bases to trimming and J lost 7 bases, with 6 bases between them. CDR3 sequence reads: CASSPGNSPLHF. DNA for the CDR3: TGTGCCAGCAGCCCGGGGAATTCACCCCTCCACTTT. Combining the CDR3 with reference TRBV7-9 and TRBJ1-6 gives the whole variable domain DTGVSQNPRHKITKRGQNVTFRCDPISEHNRLYWYRQTLGQGPEFLTYFQNEAQLEKSRLLSDRFSAERPKGSFSTLEIQRTEQGDSAMYLCASSPGNSPLHFGNGTRLTVT.

As concerns this clone: Other DNA sequences in this specimen translate into the identical CDR3. This chain joins TRBV2 and TRBJ2-3, with no clear D. Germline CDR1 and CDR2: SNHLY and FYNNEI. V lost 3 bases, J lost 3 bases, and 1 base lay in between. This CDR3 has 11 amino acids. The CDR3 is CASSETDTQYF. CDR3 in DNA: TGTGCCAGCAGTGAGACAGATACGCAGTATTTT. The full variable domain, with the rest looked up from reference TRBV2 and TRBJ2-3, is EPEVTQTPSHQVTQMGQEVILRCVPISNHLYFYWYRQILGQKVEFLVSFYNNEISEKSEIFDDQFSVERPDGSNFTLKIRSTKLEDSAMYFCASSETDTQYFGPGTRLTVL.

The chain joins TRBV25-1 to TRBJ2-1; 13 nucleotides line up with TRBD2. Germline trimming cut 4 bases from V and 5 bases from J; bases unmatched to any gene: 5. The CDR3 has 16 residues. In germline, CDR1 is MGHDK, CDR2 SYGVNS. DNA of the CDR3: TGTGCCAGCAGTGGCGGACTAGCGGGGGTCCACAATGAGCAGTTCTTC. The encoded protein is CASSGGLAGVHNEQFF.

The V call is TRBV4-3, the J call TRBJ2-5, with D perhaps matching TRBD1 (6 bases). The CDR3 totals 15 residues. Germline V lookup: CDR1 LGHNA, CDR2 YSLEER. Trimming took off 1 base at V and 4 bases at J, with 13 bases between the two ends. This CDR3 reads CASSQVQGLSETQYF. The CDR3 DNA follows: TGCGCCAGCAGCCAAGTACAGGGTCTTTCAGAGACCCAGTACTTC.